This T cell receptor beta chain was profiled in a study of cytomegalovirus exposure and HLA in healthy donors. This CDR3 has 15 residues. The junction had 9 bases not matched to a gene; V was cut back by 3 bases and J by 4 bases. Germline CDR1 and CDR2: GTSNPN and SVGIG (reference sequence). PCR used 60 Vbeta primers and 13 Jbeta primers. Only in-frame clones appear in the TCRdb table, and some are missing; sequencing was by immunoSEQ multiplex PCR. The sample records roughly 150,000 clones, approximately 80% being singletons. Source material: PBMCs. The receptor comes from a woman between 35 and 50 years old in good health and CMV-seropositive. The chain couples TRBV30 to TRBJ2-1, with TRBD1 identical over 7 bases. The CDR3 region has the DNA TGTGCCTGGAGAATGACAGGGAATAGGTACAATGAGCAGTTCTTC. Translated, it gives CAWRMTGNRYNEQFF.